The rows below give T cell receptor beta chains drawn from one sample of a study of T cell repertoires in cytomegalovirus infection. One entry per CDR3 protein, called by TCRdb with MiXCR from the reads. The sample includes hundreds of thousands of distinct CDR3 sequences, approximately 24% of them seen just once. Input material: CD8+ T cells from PBMCs. The receptors stem from a human donor in good health (CMV status not recorded). Some clones in this sample may be carry-over from other donors' samples. CDR3s include the opening cysteine and the closing phenylalanine or tryptophan. D genes are given only for firm matches. Rows may omit the clone size; those that give it use once, few, many or a size class.

D: TRBD2
V: TRBV2
size: .
J: TRBJ2-5
DNA: TGTGCCAGCAGTACTACTAGCGGGGTAGAGACCCAGTACTTC
CDR3: CASSTTSGVETQYF

D: .
V: TRBV28
size: few
J: TRBJ1-1
DNA: TGTGCCAGCAGTTTATTGGTCCGGGACACTGAAGCTTTCTTT
CDR3: CASSLLVRDTEAFF

D: TRBD1
V: TRBV29-1
size: .
J: TRBJ1-2
DNA: TGCAGCGTTGAGGTGGTGACAGGGGGCTATGGCTACACCTTC
CDR3: CSVEVVTGGYGYTF

D: .
V: TRBV7-8
size: many
J: TRBJ2-3
DNA: TGTGCCAGCAGCTTATTCGAGGCCGATACGCAGTATTTT
CDR3: CASSLFEADTQYF

D: TRBD2
V: TRBV4-2
size: many
J: TRBJ2-2
DNA: TGTGCCAGCAGCCACCTCGAGTCTAGCGGGGGCTCGAACACCGGGGAGCTGTTTTTT
CDR3: CASSHLESSGGSNTGELFF

D: TRBD1
V: TRBV12-3/TRBV12-4
size: few
J: TRBJ1-4
DNA: TGTGCCAGCAGTTGGACAGGGGGGGAAAAACTGTTTTTT
CDR3: CASSWTGGEKLFF

D: TRBD1
V: TRBV20-1
size: few
J: TRBJ2-1
DNA: TGCAGTGCTAGGCCAGAGACAGGGGGCCAAGGGGACTCCTACAATGAGCAGTTCTTC
CDR3: CSARPETGGQGDSYNEQFF

D: .
V: TRBV12-3/TRBV12-4
size: many
J: TRBJ2-7
DNA: TGTGCCAGCAGCCTTTATACGTACGAGCAGTACTTC
CDR3: CASSLYTYEQYF

D: TRBD1
V: TRBV15
size: .
J: TRBJ2-7
DNA: TGTGCCACCAGCAGCTTCCGGGACAGGGGGCTTGACGAGCAGTACTTC
CDR3: CATSSFRDRGLDEQYF

D: .
V: TRBV7-6
size: many
J: TRBJ2-3
DNA: TGTGCCAGCAGCTCCCTGACTAGTACTGGCACAGATACGCAGTATTTT
CDR3: CASSSLTSTGTDTQYF

D: .
V: TRBV20-1
size: few
J: TRBJ2-1
DNA: TGCAGTGCCCCGACAGACAATGAGCAGTTCTTC
CDR3: CSAPTDNEQFF

D: TRBD2
V: TRBV7-8
size: .
J: TRBJ2-1
DNA: TGTGCCAGCAGCTTAGGGTCCGGACTAGCGATTGTAAATGAGCAGTTCTTC
CDR3: CASSLGSGLAIVNEQFF

D: TRBD1
V: TRBV19
size: .
J: TRBJ2-1
DNA: TGTGCCAGTAGTCTATCGACAGGGGGCGCATACAATGAGCAGTTCTTC
CDR3: CASSLSTGGAYNEQFF

D: .
V: TRBV15
size: few
J: TRBJ1-2
DNA: TGTGCCACCAGCAGAGATCGAACAATTATCTATGGCTACACCTTC
CDR3: CATSRDRTIIYGYTF

D: TRBD1
V: TRBV13
size: .
J: TRBJ2-1
DNA: TGTGCCAGCAGCTACAGGGGACCCGAGCAGTTCTTC
CDR3: CASSYRGPEQFF

D: TRBD1
V: TRBV28
size: .
J: TRBJ1-1
DNA: TGTGCCAGCAGTAAAGGACAGGGGGATCTCGAGGGTTTCTTT
CDR3: CASSKGQGDLEGFF

D: TRBD2
V: TRBV5-6
size: many
J: TRBJ2-5
DNA: TGTGCCAGCAGCTTGTTAGCGGGGGGAGGGACCCAGTACTTC
CDR3: CASSLLAGGGTQYF

D: .
V: TRBV11-2
size: many
J: TRBJ2-7
DNA: TGTGCCAGCAGCTTACAGGGGCCGAGCTCCTACGAGCAGTACTTC
CDR3: CASSLQGPSSYEQYF

D: .
V: TRBV11-2
size: many
J: TRBJ2-5
DNA: TGTGCCAGCAGCCCAGACGAGACTTCCTTTCAAGAGACCCAGTACTTC
CDR3: CASSPDETSFQETQYF

D: .
V: TRBV7-8
size: .
J: TRBJ2-5
DNA: TGTGCCAGCAGCTTAAATTGGGGCGGACAGACTCAAGAGACCCAGTACTTC
CDR3: CASSLNWGGQTQETQYF

D: .
V: TRBV7-9
size: many
J: TRBJ1-3
DNA: TGTGCCACTCTCCCTAATCTGTACACCATATATTTT
CDR3: CATLPNLYTIYF

D: .
V: TRBV7-2
size: many
J: TRBJ2-1
DNA: TGTGCCAGCAGCTTTTGGGGCGGAGACTCCTACAATGAGCAGTTCTTC
CDR3: CASSFWGGDSYNEQFF

D: TRBD1
V: TRBV28
size: few
J: TRBJ2-1
DNA: TGTGCCAGCAGTTTATTAAGACAGGGGAGTCTGAATGAGCAGTTCTTC
CDR3: CASSLLRQGSLNEQFF

D: TRBD2
V: TRBV18
size: few
J: TRBJ2-1
DNA: TGTGCCAGCTCACTAACGCTCCTAGCGGGGGGGAGCTCCTACAATGAGCAGTTCTTC
CDR3: CASSLTLLAGGSSYNEQFF

D: .
V: TRBV20-1
size: many
J: TRBJ1-6
DNA: TGCAGTGCTAGAGAACGGGAAAGCTCCTATAATTCACCCCTCCACTTT
CDR3: CSARERESSYNSPLHF

D: TRBD1
V: TRBV7-6
size: many
J: TRBJ1-3
DNA: TGTGCCAGCAGCTTAAGTGGACAGGCCCGGCCGACTGGAAACACCATATATTTT
CDR3: CASSLSGQARPTGNTIYF

D: TRBD2
V: TRBV7-2
size: many
J: TRBJ2-5
DNA: TGTGCCAGCAGCAGGTGGAGCGGGGGGGAGGAGACCCAGTACTTC
CDR3: CASSRWSGGEETQYF

D: .
V: TRBV20-1
size: .
J: TRBJ2-4
DNA: TGCAGTGCGGAAGGGAGACCCTTAGCCAAAAACATTCAGTACTTC
CDR3: CSAEGRPLAKNIQYF

D: .
V: TRBV19
size: few
J: TRBJ1-1
DNA: TGTGCCAGTAGTGACGGAGGCGTCACTGAAGCTTTCTTT
CDR3: CASSDGGVTEAFF

D: TRBD2
V: TRBV29-1
size: .
J: TRBJ2-1
DNA: TGCAGCGCCAGGGGCGGGGGGGCCATCGAGCAGTTCTTC
CDR3: CSARGGGAIEQFF

D: .
V: TRBV6-1
size: few
J: TRBJ1-2
DNA: TGTGCCAGCAGTGAAATCGAGACAGAGCTTAACTATGGCTACACCTTC
CDR3: CASSEIETELNYGYTF

D: TRBD2
V: TRBV10-3
size: few
J: TRBJ2-3
DNA: TGTGCCATCAGGGTTCTAGCGGGGGGGCAAGATACGCAGTATTTT
CDR3: CAIRVLAGGQDTQYF

D: TRBD1
V: TRBV7-8
size: many
J: TRBJ2-1
DNA: TGTGCCAGCAGACTGGGGGACAGCCCCTACAATGAGCAGTTCTTC
CDR3: CASRLGDSPYNEQFF

D: .
V: TRBV6-2/TRBV6-3
size: many
J: TRBJ1-1
DNA: TGTGCCAGCAGTTACTTAGGGACTGAAGCTTTCTTT
CDR3: CASSYLGTEAFF

D: TRBD1
V: TRBV20-1
size: .
J: TRBJ1-4
DNA: TGCAGTGCTAGAGGGTACCGGGACAGGGAGAATGAAAAACTGTTTTTT
CDR3: CSARGYRDRENEKLFF

D: .
V: TRBV20-1
size: few
J: TRBJ2-7
DNA: TGCAGTGCTAGAGATCCGGGGTTCTACGAGCAGTACTTC
CDR3: CSARDPGFYEQYF

D: TRBD1
V: TRBV7-4
size: .
J: TRBJ1-5
DNA: TGTGCCAGCAGCGATACCCGGGACAGGGGGGGTGGGGAGGCCCAGCATTTT
CDR3: CASSDTRDRGGGEAQHF

D: .
V: TRBV6-2/TRBV6-3
size: few
J: TRBJ2-1
DNA: TGTGCCAGCAGTTACTCGTGGGGGAGTGAGCAGTTCTTC
CDR3: CASSYSWGSEQFF

D: .
V: TRBV25-1
size: few
J: TRBJ1-5
DNA: TGTGCCAGCAGTGAAATGACAGATAATCAGCCCCAGCATTTT
CDR3: CASSEMTDNQPQHF

D: TRBD2
V: TRBV7-8
size: few
J: TRBJ2-1
DNA: TGTGCCAGCAGCTTAGCCATCGGGGGGGGGTCTGAGCAGTTCTTC
CDR3: CASSLAIGGGSEQFF

D: .
V: TRBV6-1
size: .
J: TRBJ2-1
DNA: TGTGCCAGCACCAAACCTTCCGACAGCCCCTACAATGAGCAGTTCTTC
CDR3: CASTKPSDSPYNEQFF

D: TRBD2
V: TRBV7-6
size: .
J: TRBJ2-5
DNA: TGTGCCAGCAGCTACCGACTAGCGGGGGGACCCCAAGAGACCCAGTACTTC
CDR3: CASSYRLAGGPQETQYF

D: .
V: TRBV9
size: .
J: TRBJ1-5
DNA: TGTGCCAGCAGCTCGTCCCGGGACAAAGGCAATCAGCCCCAGCATTTT
CDR3: CASSSSRDKGNQPQHF

D: .
V: TRBV27
size: .
J: TRBJ1-1
DNA: TGTGCCAGCAGTTTGTTGGGGGGCCCGAACACTGAAGCTTTCTTT
CDR3: CASSLLGGPNTEAFF

D: .
V: TRBV20-1
size: many
J: TRBJ2-1
DNA: TGCAGTGCTCATTCGACAGGTCTTGGGTCCTACAATGAGCAGTTCTTC
CDR3: CSAHSTGLGSYNEQFF

D: TRBD2
V: TRBV28
size: .
J: TRBJ2-1
DNA: TGTGCCAGCAGTTCCCGGACTAGCGGCCCCTACAATGAGCAGTTCTTC
CDR3: CASSSRTSGPYNEQFF

D: .
V: TRBV27
size: .
J: TRBJ1-5
DNA: TGTGCCAGCAGTTTAGGGGGATCAGCCCAGCATTTT
CDR3: CASSLGGSAQHF

D: TRBD2
V: TRBV11-3
size: many
J: TRBJ2-3
DNA: TGTGCCAGCAGCTCCCAGACGACTAGCGGGGGGACAGATACGCAGTATTTT
CDR3: CASSSQTTSGGTDTQYF

D: .
V: TRBV7-9
size: few
J: TRBJ2-5
DNA: TGTGCCAGCAGCTTTCCGGGACTGAAAGAACCCCAGTACTTC
CDR3: CASSFPGLKEPQYF

D: .
V: TRBV7-6
size: many
J: TRBJ1-1
DNA: TGTGCCAGCAGCTTAGACGCCAAAGGGACTGAAGCTTTCTTT
CDR3: CASSLDAKGTEAFF

D: TRBD2
V: TRBV20-1
size: .
J: TRBJ2-5
DNA: TGCAGTGCTAGAGATCGGGATAGCGGGGGGCTCCAAGAGACCCAGTACTTC
CDR3: CSARDRDSGGLQETQYF

D: .
V: TRBV9
size: .
J: TRBJ1-4
DNA: TGTGCCAGCAGCCAGGGACCTGAAAAACTGTTTTTT
CDR3: CASSQGPEKLFF

D: .
V: TRBV2
size: few
J: TRBJ2-6
DNA: TGTGCCGGGGATGGGGGCTCTGGGGCCAACGTCCTGACTTTC
CDR3: CAGDGGSGANVLTF

D: .
V: TRBV10-2
size: .
J: TRBJ1-2
DNA: TGCGCCAGCACCACAGGGAGCTATGGCTACACCTTC
CDR3: CASTTGSYGYTF

D: .
V: TRBV4-3
size: few
J: TRBJ1-4
DNA: TGCGCCAGCAGCCAAGATTCTTATACTAATGAAAAACTGTTTTTT
CDR3: CASSQDSYTNEKLFF